The source of this TCR beta chain is a study of T cell responses to AZD1222 COVID-19 vaccine. General observations from the study: Vaccine-related CD4 TCRs covered spike, predominating at 160-218 and 743-854. Seropositivity was recorded at baseline in only a handful of AZD1222 recipients. It should be noted that donors were predominantly white British and more often female, and clonal diversity was possibly underestimated. Epitopes outside B.1.351 and B.1.1.7 mutated regions reportedly drew nearly half of spike TCRs.

Produced via immunoSEQ multiplex PCR; TCRdb's table is partial and in-frame only. The sample yields approximately 98,000 clones, approximately 89% seen once. As concerns this clone: Its antigen is still unknown.

Trimming took 1 base from V and 1 from J, leaving 9 bases between them. Germline loops: CDR1 SGHDT, CDR2 YYEEEE. The CDR3 has 15 amino acids. The J gene is TRBJ1-3, the V gene TRBV5-6; no firm D call. The source is an adult in good health. Material: peripheral blood, obtained on day 0 of MenACWY control vaccination. This CDR3 reads CASSLRGRSGNTIYF. CDR3 sequence (DNA): TGTGCCAGCAGCTTGAGAGGAAGGTCTGGAAACACCATATATTTT.